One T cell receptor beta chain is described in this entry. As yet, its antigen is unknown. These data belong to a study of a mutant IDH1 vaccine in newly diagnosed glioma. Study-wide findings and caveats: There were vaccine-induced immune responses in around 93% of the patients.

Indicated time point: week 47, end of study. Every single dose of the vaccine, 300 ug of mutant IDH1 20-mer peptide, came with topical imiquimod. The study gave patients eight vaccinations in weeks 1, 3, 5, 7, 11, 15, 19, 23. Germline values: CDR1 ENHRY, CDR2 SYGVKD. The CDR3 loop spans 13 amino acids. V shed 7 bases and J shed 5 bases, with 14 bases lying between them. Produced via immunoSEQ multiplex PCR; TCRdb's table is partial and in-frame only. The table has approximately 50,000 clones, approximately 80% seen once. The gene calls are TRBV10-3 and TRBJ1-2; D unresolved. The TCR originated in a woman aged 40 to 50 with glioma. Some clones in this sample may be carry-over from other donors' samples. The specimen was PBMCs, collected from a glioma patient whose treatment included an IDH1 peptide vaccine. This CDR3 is CAINSDPLYGYTF. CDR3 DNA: TGTGCCATCAACTCGGATCCCCTGTATGGCTACACCTTC.